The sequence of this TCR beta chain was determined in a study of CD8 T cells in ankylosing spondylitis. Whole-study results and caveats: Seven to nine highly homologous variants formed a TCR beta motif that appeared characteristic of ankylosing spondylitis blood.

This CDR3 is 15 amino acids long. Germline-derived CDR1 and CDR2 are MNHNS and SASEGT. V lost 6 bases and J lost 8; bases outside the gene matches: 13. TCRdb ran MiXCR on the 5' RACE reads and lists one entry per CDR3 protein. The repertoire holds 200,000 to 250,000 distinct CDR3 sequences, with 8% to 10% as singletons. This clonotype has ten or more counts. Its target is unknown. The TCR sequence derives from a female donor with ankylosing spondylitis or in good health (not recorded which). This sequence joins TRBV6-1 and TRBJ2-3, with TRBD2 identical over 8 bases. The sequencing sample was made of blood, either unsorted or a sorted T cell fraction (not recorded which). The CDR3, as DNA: TGTGCCAGCAGGCCTTCCGGGGGGGCTAGGGGTACGCAGTATTTT. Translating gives CASRPSGGARGTQYF.